This TCR beta chain was profiled in a study of cytomegalovirus exposure and HLA in healthy donors. The donors were part of the validation cohort, which consisted of approximately 110 subjects and was separate from the first cohort of 666 subjects. Findings of the study overall: High sensitivity and specificity were reportedly achieved when the classifier diagnosed cytomegalovirus status. The authors enumerated 150 to 200 TCR beta chains as linked to cytomegalovirus.

Germline CDR1 is SQVTM and CDR2 is ANQGSEA. Trimming removed 7 bases at V and 2 bases at J, with 10 bases between. CDR3 size: 12 residues. With respect to this clone: Antigen: not known.

Assay used: immunoSEQ multiplex PCR; TCRdb lists only in-frame clones, some missing. The sample lists about 150,000 clones, about 95% occurring once. The clonotype comes from a man aged 18 to 29 in good health and CMV-seropositive. This sequence joins TRBV29-1 and TRBJ2-3, with D unresolved. The sample consisted of PBMCs. The CDR3 spells CSARRNTDTQYF. The CDR3 DNA reads as TGCAGCGCCCGTCGTAACACAGATACGCAGTATTTT.